The subject of this entry is one T cell receptor beta chain. Its antigen is as yet unknown. PCR primers comprised 60 Vbeta and 13 Jbeta primers. Sequenced by immunoSEQ multiplex PCR; TCRdb stores in-frame clones only, minus some. The sample carries roughly 120,000 clones, about three quarters recorded once. V gave up 4 bases and J gave up 9 bases, with 17 bases separating them. This CDR3 spans 15 amino acids. Germline lookup yields CDR1 SGHRS and CDR2 YFSETQ. This sample is part of a study of cytomegalovirus exposure and HLA in healthy donors. Study results and caveats: Confirmation was obtained in vitro that a few CMV-associated chains are specific for CMV antigens.

This TCR derives from a human donor in good health. The gene calls are TRBV5-1 and TRBJ1-6; perhaps TRBD1 as D (5 bases). Sequencing used PBMCs. In nucleotides, the CDR3 is TGCGCCAGCAGCAACGACGGGACTGCATTTTCACCCCTCCACTTT. It encodes CASSNDGTAFSPLHF.